This passage covers 26 T cell receptor beta chains from one sample sequenced in a study of T cells in Graves' hyperthyroidism and ophthalmopathy. It was RNA transcripts that yielded the amplified TCR beta CDR3 regions. The HTBI primer set was used in a first-round RT-PCR of the TCR CDR3. MiXCR was run by TCRdb on the multiplex PCR reads, yielding one entry per CDR3 protein. The sample holds approximately 430,000 distinct CDR3 sequences, approximately 14% seen once. Input material: blood. The receptors derive from a man between 18 and 35 years old with Graves' ophthalmopathy.

At least ten counts were recorded for this clonotype. V gene TRBV30 combines with J gene TRBJ2-7, with 10 bases lining up with TRBD2. The CDR3 has 14 residues. V shed 1 base, J shed 6 bases, and the junction held 6 bases outside the gene matches. Germline V gene sequence: CDR1 GTSNPN, CDR2 SVGIG (reference sequence). The CDR3 loop is CAWSGLAGAIEQYF. CDR3 sequence (DNA): TGTGCCTGGAGTGGGCTAGCGGGAGCAATCGAGCAGTACTTC.

A note on this clonotype: An end of the junction does not agree with germline; a read error may underlie this. The chain uses TRBV30 and TRBJ1-4, with 9 positions matching TRBD1. Germline V gene sequence: CDR1 GTSNPN, CDR2 SVGIG (reference sequence). The CDR3 sequence is 14 residues long. The CDR3 region is CAWRNRGPNETLFF. The CDR3 DNA reads as TGTGCCTGGAGGAACAGGGGGCCTAATGAAACACTGTTTTTT.

This clonotype was seen more than once but under ten times. V and J are TRBV4-2 and TRBJ2-1; maybe TRBD2 (6 bases). Per the germline V gene, CDR1 is LGHNA and CDR2 is YNFKEQ. Trimming removed 3 bases at V and 10 bases at J, with 16 bases between. This CDR3 comprises 14 residues. In DNA, the CDR3 is TGTGCCAGCAGCCATGGACTACCTCGATCGGAGCAGTTCTTC. It yields the protein CASSHGLPRSEQFF.

This clonotype was seen many times. The chain uses TRBV18 and TRBJ2-1; 8 bases line up with TRBD2. From germline, CDR1 is KGHSH and CDR2 LQKENI. V shed 1 base and J 7 bases; nucleotides not matched to a gene: 0. There are 13 residues in the CDR3. The CDR3 nucleotides read TGTGCCAGCTCACCACTAGCGGGGAATGAGCAGTTCTTC. Residues: CASSPLAGNEQFF.

This sequence joins TRBV6-1 and TRBJ1-3; D not certain. Trimming cost V 3 bases and J 0 bases, with 12 bases left between them. Germline CDR1 is MNHNS and CDR2 is SASEGT. The CDR3 totals 16 residues. The CDR3 DNA reads TGTGCCAGCAGTGAGAGGGCTTCGCCCTCTGGAAACACCATATATTTT. Amino acids: CASSERASPSGNTIYF.

This clonotype has more than one count but fewer than ten. The V gene is TRBV15, the J gene TRBJ2-7; unclear D gene. Per germline, CDR1 LNHNV and CDR2 YYDKDF (reference sequence). V was trimmed by 1 base and J by 6 bases, leaving 16 bases between them. The CDR3 has 15 amino acids. CDR3 bases: TGTGCCACCAGCAGAGCCGGGCCATCTTCTGCCGAGCAGTACTTC. Amino acid sequence: CATSRAGPSSAEQYF. Full variable domain (remainder filled in from reference TRBV15 and TRBJ2-7): DAMVIQNPRYQVTQFGKPVTLSCSQTLNHNVMYWYQQKSSQAPKLLFHYYDKDFNNEADTPDNFQSRRPNTSFCFLDIRSPGLGDTAMYLCATSRAGPSSAEQYFGPGTRLTVT.

This clonotype occurred many times. The chain employs TRBV7-9 and TRBJ2-3, with D possibly being TRBD2 (5 bases). The ends were cut back, 3 bases at V and 2 bases at J, with 9 bases in the middle. The germline V gene has CDR1 SEHNR and CDR2 FQNEAQ (reference sequence). The CDR3 runs 14 residues. In nucleotides, the CDR3 is TGTGCCAGCAGCTTCAGACTACTCACAGATACGCAGTATTTT. Its translation is CASSFRLLTDTQYF.

This clonotype came up many times. The chain uses TRBV10-3 and TRBJ1-1; no clear D gene. Germline CDR1 and CDR2: ENHRY and SYGVKD. The CDR3 is made up of 13 amino acids. V lost 7 bases and J lost 0, with 9 bases in between. The CDR3 sequence: CAINDMLNTEAFF. As DNA, the CDR3 is TGTGCCATCAATGACATGTTGAACACTGAAGCTTTCTTT.

This clonotype was detected many times. The chain combines TRBV11-2 with TRBJ2-7; D is unclear. The length of the CDR3 is 14 residues. Trimming pared 5 bases from V and 2 bases from J, leaving 13 bases between. Germline V gene data show CDR1 as SGHAT and CDR2 as FQNNGV. DNA of the CDR3: TGTGCCAGCAGCCCAATCTATTTCACCTACGAGCAGTACTTC. Protein product: CASSPIYFTYEQYF.

With respect to this clonotype: Given a much more abundant clone one base away, this may be a read error. The chain recombines TRBV2 with TRBJ1-5, with no clear D. CDR1 and CDR2 (germline): SNHLY, FYNNEI. The CDR3 runs to 14 residues. The CDR3 DNA sequence: TGTGCCAGCGCCTTGGGTTATAGCAATCGGCCCCAGCATTTT. Protein product: CASALGYSNRPQHF. The complete variable domain, with remaining parts taken from reference TRBV2 and TRBJ1-5, reads EPEVTQTPSHQVTQMGQEVILRCVPISNHLYFYWYRQILGQKVEFLVSFYNNEISEKSEIFDDQFSVERPDGSNFTLKIRSTKLEDSAMYFCASALGYSNRPQHFGDGTRLSIL.

The table lists this clonotype with many counts. The genes are TRBV13 and TRBJ1-1; D may be TRBD1 (5 bases). Germline V gene sequence: CDR1 PRHDT, CDR2 FYEKMQ (reference sequence). Trimming left V 8 bases short and J 4 bases short, with 14 bases between. The CDR3 extends over 13 amino acids. CDR3 DNA sequence: TGTGCCAGCCGTCCGGGGGGGAGCACTGAAGCTTTCTTT. Its protein product is CASRPGGSTEAFF. The whole variable domain, filled in from reference TRBV13 and TRBJ1-1, reads AAGVIQSPRHLIKEKRETATLKCYPIPRHDTVYWYQQGPGQDPQFLISFYEKMQSDKGSIPDRFSAQQFSDYHSELNMSSLELGDSALYFCASRPGGSTEAFFGQGTRLTVV.

This clonotype has ten or more counts. The junction differs from germline at one of its ends, possibly a read error. The gene calls are TRBV7-9 and TRBJ1-1; no definite D call. CDR3 size: 13 residues. CDR1 and CDR2 (germline): SEHNR, FQNEAQ (reference sequence). CDR3 DNA sequence: TGTGCCAGCAGCTTAGTGACGAACGCTGAAGCTTTCTTT. Encoded protein: CASSLVTNAEAFF. The full variable domain, its missing parts supplied by reference TRBV7-9 and TRBJ1-1, is DTGVSQNPRHKITKRGQNVTFRCDPISEHNRLYWYRQTLGQGPEFLTYFQNEAQLEKSRLLSDRFSAERPKGSFSTLEIQRTEQGDSAMYLCASSLVTNAEAFFGQGTRLTVV.

The chain combines TRBV3-1 with TRBJ2-3, with 7 bases identical to TRBD2. Germline assignment: CDR1 LGHDT and CDR2 YNNKEL (reference sequence). The CDR3 runs 19 residues. V dropped 7 bases and J dropped 3; count of bases not matched to a gene: 22. The CDR3 loop reads CASMGRKSSGGKRTDTQYF. In DNA form, the CDR3 reads TGTGCCAGCATGGGGAGGAAATCTAGCGGAGGAAAAAGGACAGATACGCAGTATTTT.

At least ten counts were recorded for this clonotype. The CDR3 DNA follows: TGTGCCACCAGTGATTTCATGGGAGGCAATCAGCCCCAGCATTTT. It specifies CATSDFMGGNQPQHF. J is TRBJ1-5 and V is TRBV24-1, with no clear D. The CDR3 is 15 amino acids. Germline loops: CDR1 KGHDR, CDR2 SFDVKD. Trimming removed 1 base at V and 2 bases at J, with 8 bases between.

This clonotype turned up a few times. This sequence may be a read error, since a much larger clone differs from it by one base. The chain links TRBV12-3 or TRBV12-4 to TRBJ1-1; 8 nucleotides line up with TRBD1. The CDR3 runs to 14 residues. For the CDR3, the DNA is TGTGCCGGCAGTTTGTCAGGACAGGGAAGGGTAGCTTTCTTT. This sequence encodes CAGSLSGQGRVAFF.

This clonotype was observed many times. This sequence joins TRBV12-3 or TRBV12-4 and TRBJ2-3; 9 bases fit TRBD1. This CDR3 has 17 residues. V lost 6 bases, J lost 1 base, and 11 bases stayed unmatched. The CDR3 region is CASSPGTGNIGTDTQYF. CDR3 DNA: TGTGCCAGCAGCCCCGGGACAGGGAATATCGGCACAGATACGCAGTATTTT.

This clonotype was seen repeatedly, ten times or more. The V gene is TRBV20-1, the J gene TRBJ2-7; possible D gene TRBD2, 6 bases. This CDR3 has 13 amino acids. CDR1 and CDR2 from the germline V gene are DFQATT and SNEGSKA (reference sequence). V was cut by 6 bases and J by 5 bases, with 17 bases left in between. As DNA, the CDR3 is TGCAGTGCCAGGGACTCCCTTGCCCACGAGCAGTACTTC. This translates into CSARDSLAHEQYF.

This clonotype was seen at least ten times. The gene calls are TRBV4-1 and TRBJ1-2, with 7 positions matching TRBD1. The length of the CDR3 is 16 residues. Germline lookup yields CDR1 MGHRA and CDR2 YSYEKL. Trimming at V came to 0 bases and at J to 8 bases, leaving 12 bases not matched to a gene. This CDR3 reads CASSQERDSGIRGYTF. CDR3 nucleotide sequence: TGCGCCAGCAGCCAAGAAAGGGACAGTGGTATTCGAGGCTACACCTTC.

This rearrangement joins TRBV19 to TRBJ1-1; 9 bases fit TRBD1. The CDR3 runs to 16 residues. The V gene end was trimmed by 4 bases and the J gene end by 1 base; junction bases not matched to a gene: 7. Per the germline V gene, CDR1 is LNHDA and CDR2 is SQIVND (reference sequence). CDR3 protein: CASSTRTGVGNTEAFF. The CDR3 region has the DNA TGTGCCAGTAGTACTCGGACAGGGGTGGGGAACACTGAAGCTTTCTTT.

The sample holds many counts of this clonotype. The chain employs TRBV29-1 and TRBJ1-1, with 8 bases lining up with TRBD1. This CDR3 has 11 amino acids. J was trimmed by 8 bases and V by 2 bases; bases with no gene match: 1. The V gene's germline CDR1 is SQVTM and CDR2 ANQGSEA. In DNA, the CDR3 is TGCAGCGTTGAAAGGGACAGGGAAGCTTTCTTT. This codes for CSVERDREAFF.

This clonotype showed up many times. The chain links TRBV5-1 to TRBJ1-2; D call uncertain. The CDR3 runs to 13 residues. Germline CDR1 SGHRS, CDR2 YFSETQ. V lost 7 bases to trimming and J lost 3 bases, with 13 bases between them. As DNA, the CDR3 is TGCGCCAGCCGAACAGCTAAGGACTATGGCTACACCTTC. Protein product: CASRTAKDYGYTF.

The table lists this clonotype with many counts. CDR3 nucleotides: TGTGCCAGCAGTTACTCCTTCTCGGGCGGCAGTTGGGGGGAGACCCAGTACTTC. Translated, it gives CASSYSFSGGSWGETQYF. V is TRBV6-5 and J is TRBJ2-5; D may be TRBD1 or TRBD2 (5 bases each). This CDR3 has 18 amino acids. CDR1 and CDR2 (germline): MNHEY, SVGAGI. V lost 0 bases to trimming and J lost 5 bases, with 22 bases between them.

The chain has TRBV9 and TRBJ1-2; D ambiguous. The V end lost 0 bases, the J end lost 0 bases, and 9 bases lay between the germline ends. The CDR3 sequence is 15 residues long. CDR1 is SGDLS, CDR2 YYNGEE, per germline. CDR3 sequence reads: CASSVGQVANYGYTF. The CDR3 DNA sequence: TGTGCCAGCAGCGTAGGGCAGGTTGCTAACTATGGCTACACCTTC.

This clonotype was observed many times. The chain combines TRBV20-1 with TRBJ2-5; 14 bases line up with TRBD2. Trimming took 4 bases from V and 2 from J; bases not matched to a gene: 9. Germline CDR1 is DFQATT and CDR2 is SNEGSKA (reference sequence). This CDR3 spans 17 amino acids. The CDR3, as DNA: TGCAGTGCTACTCTTGTAGGGACTAGCGGGAGTCAAGAGACCCAGTACTTC. It is translated as CSATLVGTSGSQETQYF.

Note on this clonotype: A much bigger clone sits one base away, suggesting this may be a read error. V usage is TRBV10-1 and J usage is TRBJ1-2; a possible D gene is TRBD1 (6 bases). This CDR3 is 15 amino acids long. The germline gives CDR1 WNHNN, CDR2 SYGVQD (reference sequence). CDR3 DNA sequence: TGCGCCAGCCCGAGGGGGGACCCGGGGAACTATGGCCACACCTTC. It specifies CASPRGDPGNYGHTF.

This clonotype came up many times. V and J are TRBV9 and TRBJ2-3, with D possibly TRBD2 on 6 matching bases. This CDR3 contains 17 residues. Germline CDR1 reads SGDLS; CDR2 reads YYNGEE. V was trimmed by 2 bases and J by 2 bases, leaving 18 bases between them. As DNA, the CDR3 is TGTGCCAGCAGCGTGGGGGGTATGGGACTCCACACAGATACGCAGTATTTT. Translation gives CASSVGGMGLHTDTQYF.